This T cell receptor beta chain appears in the sequencing data of a study of blood T cell repertoires in COVID-19 (dated by TCRdb to about 2020). At the level of the whole study: Samples from collaborators originated in the United States, Italy and Spain and spanned both the acute and convalescent phases of COVID-19. Sample metadata almost always included a de-identified subject ID, COVID-19 status, age in years and sex. Where available, HLA class I and class II types were obtained from metadata supplied by the sample provider rather than from assay-based typing. The repertoires were made available in a free public database intended to serve as a resource for research on the immune response to SARS-CoV-2. The samples were drawn from the first 160 participants of the ongoing ImmuneRACE study and from under 1,500 subjects provided by 6 global collaborators. The prospective study material was composed of cDNA or gDNA derived from T cells, B-cell-depleted T cells, or PBMCs. Deeply sampled blood TCRbeta repertoires from subjects exposed to, actively infected with, or recovered from COVID-19 were included in the dataset. What the authors observed across the whole study: How much clinical and demographic metadata was included differed by source and by participant, and the metadata was provided uncurated.

TCRbeta CDR3 regions were amplified from genomic DNA using the immunoSEQ Assay, a bias-controlled multiplex PCR. The authors' analysis ran thus. Nucleated cell counts per sample were estimated from amplification of reference gene primers within the assay. To quantify the absolute abundance of each unique TCRbeta CDR3 rearrangement, sequence reads were collapsed and filtered. For each sample, productive Simpson clonality was calculated by taking the square root of Simpson's diversity index across productive rearrangements. TCRdb limited this immuneACCESS table to in-frame rearrangements with V and J called. A share of clones is missing; checked studies link under half to unresolved V genes, and the rest is unexplained. V and J calls and clone size are given by that table; D and trimming were obtained from the DNA. The sample table contains 300,000 to 450,000 clones; only one count was recorded for around 90% of them. Jointly, the top ten make up more than 1% of the sample.

V loses 3 bases of germline sequence and J loses 14 bases, and the interval between the two ends is 11 bases. Including cysteine and phenylalanine, the CDR3 has 12 amino acids. Only the CDR3 part of the read is kept: 36 bases, read in frame from the first base. CDR1 and CDR2 are read off the germline V gene as MDHEN and SYDVKM. Notes on this clone: Its cognate antigen has yet to be identified. One base away there is no much larger clone; base qualities are not given.

Participants in the prospective study were enrolled through a virtual design, were aged roughly 18 to 100 years, and lived in roughly 26 United States geographic areas. To assign participants to cohorts, the prospective study relied on clinical history that participants themselves reported in a screening survey and a study questionnaire. Recovered participants in ImmuneRACE Cohort 3 were defined as having two consecutive negative NP/OP PCR tests, clearance from a healthcare professional, or resolution of symptoms. In the prospective study, whole blood, serum and a nasopharyngeal or oropharyngeal swab were collected from each participant by mobile phlebotomists. Participants in the prospective study had the option to provide additional blood draws and questionnaires over an approximately two-month period. Prospective study blood samples were shipped either frozen or at room temperature before DNA extraction.

This receptor chain uses TRBV28 and TRBJ1-6; no D segment can be confidently identified. The TCR was taken from a woman aged 18-29 years who had recovered from COVID-19. Sequencing input: PBMCs or T cells enriched from blood (not recorded which). For the CDR3, the sequence is CASSLAEFTLHF. The nucleotides read TGTGCCAGCAGTTTGGCAGAATTCACCCTCCACTTT. The CDR3, completed at both ends by the reference TRBV28 and TRBJ1-6 genes, gives the full variable domain DVKVTQSSRYLVKRTGEKVFLECVQDMDHENMFWYRQDPGLGLRLIYFSYDVKMKEKGDIPEGYSVSREKKERFSLILESASTNQTSMYLCASSLAEFTLHFGNGTRLTVT.